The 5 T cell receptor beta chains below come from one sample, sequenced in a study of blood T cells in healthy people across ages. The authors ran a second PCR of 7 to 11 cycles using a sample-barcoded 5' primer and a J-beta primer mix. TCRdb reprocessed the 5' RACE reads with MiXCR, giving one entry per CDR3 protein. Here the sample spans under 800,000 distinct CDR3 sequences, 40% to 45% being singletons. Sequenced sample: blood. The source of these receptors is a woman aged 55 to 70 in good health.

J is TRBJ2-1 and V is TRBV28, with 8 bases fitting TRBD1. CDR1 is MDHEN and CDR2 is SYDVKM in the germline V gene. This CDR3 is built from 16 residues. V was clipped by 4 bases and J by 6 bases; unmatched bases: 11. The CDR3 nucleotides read TGTGCCAGCAGTTCCCAGGGGGCTTACCCCTTCAATGAGCAGTTCTTC. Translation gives CASSSQGAYPFNEQFF.

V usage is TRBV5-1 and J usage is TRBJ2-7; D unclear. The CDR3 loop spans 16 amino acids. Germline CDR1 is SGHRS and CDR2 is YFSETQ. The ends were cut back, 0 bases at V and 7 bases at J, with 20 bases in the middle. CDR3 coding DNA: TGCGCCAGCAGCTTGGGCGGCAGCTTACCCTACAATGAGCAGTACTTC. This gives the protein CASSLGGSLPYNEQYF.

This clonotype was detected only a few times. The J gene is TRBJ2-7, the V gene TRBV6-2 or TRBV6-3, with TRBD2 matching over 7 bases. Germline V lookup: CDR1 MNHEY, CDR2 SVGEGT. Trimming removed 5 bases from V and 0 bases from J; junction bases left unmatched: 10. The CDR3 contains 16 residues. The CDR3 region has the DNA TGTGCCAGCAGTGCGAGAAGCGGGGTTGTCTCCTACGAGCAGTACTTC. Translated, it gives CASSARSGVVSYEQYF.

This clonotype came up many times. The CDR3 nucleotides read TGTGCCTGGAGCCGGGGTCTGGGGAATGAGCAGTTCTTC. The encoded protein is CAWSRGLGNEQFF. The rearrangement links TRBV30 to TRBJ2-1, with D perhaps TRBD2 (5 bases). In germline, CDR1 is GTSNPN, CDR2 SVGIG (reference sequence). There are 13 residues in the CDR3. V shed 3 bases and J shed 7 bases, with 13 bases lying between them. Full variable domain (outside the CDR3, taken from reference TRBV30 and TRBJ2-1): SQTIHQWPATLVQPVGSPLSLECTVEGTSNPNLYWYRQAAGRGLQLLFYSVGIGQISSEVPQNLSASRPQDRQFILSSKKLLLSDSGFYLCAWSRGLGNEQFFGPGTRLTVL.

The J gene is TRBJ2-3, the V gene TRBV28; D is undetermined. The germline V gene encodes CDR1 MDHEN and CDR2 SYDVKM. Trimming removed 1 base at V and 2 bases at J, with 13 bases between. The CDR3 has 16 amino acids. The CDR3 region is CASSLFRTEPTDTQYF. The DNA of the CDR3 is TGTGCCAGCAGTTTATTCAGAACAGAACCCACAGATACGCAGTATTTT.